What follows are 15 T cell receptor beta chains derived from one specimen sequenced in a study of blood T cell repertoires in COVID-19. Only in-frame clones appear in the TCRdb table, and some are missing; sequencing was by immunoSEQ multiplex PCR. Among almost 400,000 clones listed, around 87% were seen once. Sample: peripheral blood. The origin of the receptors is a woman aged 55-69 years with COVID-19, enrolled during active disease.

V usage is TRBV2 and J usage is TRBJ1-1; TRBD1 aligns across 9 bases. Per germline, CDR1 SNHLY and CDR2 FYNNEI. The V segment lost 4 bases and the J segment 6 bases; nucleotides outside the gene matches: 12. This CDR3 region has 16 residues. As DNA, the CDR3 is TGTGCCAGCAGTGTGAACCCACAGGGGGCCGGGGCTGAAGCTTTCTTT. This codes for CASSVNPQGAGAEAFF.

CDR3 sequence: CASSPDRGFYEQYF. CDR3 sequence (DNA): TGTGCCAGCAGCCCGGACAGGGGGTTCTACGAGCAGTACTTC. This chain uses TRBV5-5 with TRBJ2-7; 10 bases are shared with TRBD1. The germline CDR1 and CDR2 sequences are SGHKS and YYEKEE (reference sequence). J gave up 3 bases and V 4 bases, and 4 bases lay outside the gene matches. CDR3 length: 14 residues.

This clone was seen only a few times. The rearrangement links TRBV6-5 to TRBJ2-2, with TRBD1 matching 9 bases. CDR1 is MNHEY, CDR2 SVGAGI, per germline. V was clipped by 4 bases and J by 7 bases; unmatched bases: 7. The CDR3 spans 15 residues. The CDR3 protein is CASSSHTGGIGELFF. CDR3 bases: TGTGCCAGCAGTTCCCATACAGGGGGCATCGGGGAGCTGTTTTTT.

V gene TRBV29-1 combines with J gene TRBJ2-4; D might be TRBD2 (7 bases). The germline CDR1 and CDR2 sequences are SQVTM and ANQGSEA. The CDR3 contains 18 residues. V was trimmed by 0 bases and J by 0 bases, leaving 18 bases between them. The CDR3 reads CSVEDGGGGSLAKNIQYF. CDR3 nucleotides: TGCAGCGTTGAAGATGGGGGAGGGGGATCCTTAGCCAAAAACATTCAGTACTTC. Supplemented by reference TRBV29-1 and TRBJ2-4, the full variable domain reads SAVISQKPSRDICQRGTSLTIQCQVDSQVTMMFWYRQQPGQSLTLIATANQGSEATYESGFVIDKFPISRPNLTFSTLTVSNMSPEDSSIYLCSVEDGGGGSLAKNIQYFGAGTRLSVL.

The genes are TRBV5-5 and TRBJ2-3; weak D call: TRBD2 (6 bases). Between the trimmed V and J ends, which lost 1 base and 2 bases, there was a span of 14 bases. CDR1 is SGHKS and CDR2 is YYEKEE in the germline V gene (reference sequence). The CDR3 loop spans 16 amino acids. Here the CDR3 reads CASSLIGGAATDTQYF. The CDR3 DNA is TGTGCCAGCAGCTTGATAGGAGGGGCCGCCACAGATACGCAGTATTTT.

The chain couples TRBV2 to TRBJ1-5; weak D call: TRBD1 (5 bases). The length of the CDR3 is 15 residues. V lost 6 bases and J lost 0, with 12 bases in between. The V gene's germline CDR1 is SNHLY and CDR2 FYNNEI. The CDR3 region is CASRAADSSNQPQHF. In DNA, the CDR3 is TGTGCCAGCAGGGCCGCCGACAGTAGCAATCAGCCCCAGCATTTT.

V is TRBV2 and J is TRBJ2-3; 9 bases fit TRBD2. Germline V lookup: CDR1 SNHLY, CDR2 FYNNEI. The ends lost 0 bases at V and 4 bases at J; junction bases unmatched: 5. The CDR3 contains 16 residues. CDR3 in amino acids: CASSEARTSESDTQYF. The CDR3 nucleotides are TGTGCCAGCAGTGAAGCGCGGACTAGCGAGTCAGATACGCAGTATTTT.

This chain links TRBV3-1 (or the pseudogene TRBV3-2) with TRBJ1-5, with TRBD1 as a possible D gene (5 bases). Trimming pared 1 base from V and 5 bases from J, leaving 12 bases between. The CDR3 runs 15 residues. In germline, CDR1 is LGHDT, CDR2 YNNKEL (reference sequence). CDR3: CASSQAQGRYQPQHF. CDR3 in DNA: TGTGCCAGCAGCCAAGCGCAGGGCCGATATCAGCCCCAGCATTTT.

The chain couples TRBV28 to TRBJ1-3; D is possibly TRBD1 (6 bases). V lost 5 bases and J lost 3, with 14 bases in between. The CDR3 covers 15 residues. The germline V gene has CDR1 MDHEN and CDR2 SYDVKM. CDR3 DNA: TGTGCCAGCAGTCCGCAGGGGTTAGTTGGAAACACCATATATTTT. The encoded protein is CASSPQGLVGNTIYF. The full variable domain, with the rest looked up from reference TRBV28 and TRBJ1-3, is DVKVTQSSRYLVKRTGEKVFLECVQDMDHENMFWYRQDPGLGLRLIYFSYDVKMKEKGDIPEGYSVSREKKERFSLILESASTNQTSMYLCASSPQGLVGNTIYFGEGSWLTVV.

The chain is built from TRBV5-8 and TRBJ2-1; 12 positions match TRBD1. Trimming at V came to 1 base and at J to 7 bases, leaving 3 bases not matched to a gene. CDR3 length equals 15 residues. Germline assignment: CDR1 SGHTS and CDR2 YDEGEE. For the CDR3, the DNA is TGTGCCAGCAGCTTGAGGGACAGGGGGCGGAATGAGCAGTTCTTC. This encodes CASSLRDRGRNEQFF.

The rearrangement uses TRBV27 and TRBJ2-1, with TRBD1 matching 10 bases. The V gene end was trimmed by 6 bases and the J gene end by 14 bases; junction bases not matched to a gene: 4. The CDR3 is 11 amino acids. Per the germline V gene, CDR1 is MNHEY and CDR2 is SMNVEV (reference sequence). The CDR3 DNA is TGTGCCAGCAGGGGACAGGGGAAGGAGTTCTTC. Its protein product is CASRGQGKEFF.

The chain links TRBV5-1 to TRBJ1-4; tentative D call: TRBD1 (6 bases). Germline V gene sequence: CDR1 SGHRS, CDR2 YFSETQ. Trimming took off 10 bases at V and 5 bases at J, with 27 bases between the two ends. CDR3 length equals 17 residues. The CDR3 sequence: CACNPTGSPDTNEKLFF. The CDR3 DNA reads TGCGCCTGCAATCCAACAGGGAGCCCCGATACGAATGAAAAACTGTTTTTT. Full variable domain (rest looked up from reference TRBV5-1 and TRBJ1-4): KAGVTQTPRYLIKTRGQQVTLSCSPISGHRSVSWYQQTPGQGLQFLFEYFSETQRNKGNFPGRFSGRQFSNSRSEMNVSTLELGDSALYLCACNPTGSPDTNEKLFFGSGTQLSVL.

The chain is built from TRBV27 and TRBJ1-2; D is undetermined. This CDR3 has 13 amino acids. Trimming shortened V by 3 bases and J by 8 bases, and 13 bases separated the two germline ends. CDR1 and CDR2 from the germline V gene are MNHEY and SMNVEV (reference sequence). As DNA, the CDR3 is TGTGCCAGCAGTTTCCGGTGGAGAAGCGGCTACACCTTC. Amino acid sequence: CASSFRWRSGYTF.

The J gene is TRBJ1-2, the V gene TRBV19; D possibly corresponds to TRBD1 (5 bases). The CDR3 has 14 residues. Between the trimmed V and J ends, which lost 6 bases and 7 bases, there was a span of 18 bases. Per germline, CDR1 LNHDA and CDR2 SQIVND (reference sequence). The chain's CDR3 is CASSFAGGELGYTF. In DNA, the CDR3 is TGTGCCAGTAGCTTTGCCGGGGGGGAGCTTGGCTACACCTTC.

V gene TRBV5-4 combines with J gene TRBJ1-2; tentative D call: TRBD1 (6 bases). V gave up 4 bases and J gave up 8 bases, with 18 bases separating them. The germline CDR1 and CDR2 sequences are SGHNT and YYREEE (reference sequence). The CDR3 is 14 amino acids. The CDR3 region is CASSPPNRVGGYTF. CDR3 DNA: TGTGCCAGCAGCCCCCCCAACAGGGTGGGAGGCTACACCTTC.